What follows is one T cell receptor beta chain and its context. The data belong to a study of T cell responses to AZD1222 COVID-19 vaccine. This CDR3 is built from 14 residues. Germline V gene sequence: CDR1 SGHAT, CDR2 FQNNGV. The germline V and J ends were trimmed by 4 bases and 5 bases, with 13 bases remaining between them. This table comes from immunoSEQ multiplex PCR, and its TCRdb copy is limited to in-frame clones, with some not included. Here the sample spans about 140,000 clones, approximately 90% being singletons. The chain couples TRBV11-2 to TRBJ2-3; the D call may be TRBD1 or TRBD2 (5 bases each). The receptor was isolated from an adult in good health. Sample: peripheral blood, taken on day 0 of AZD1222 vaccination. DNA for the CDR3: TGTGCCAGCAGCTCAGGGCCGGGGCAAGATACGCAGTATTTT. Translated: CASSSGPGQDTQYF.